The source of this T cell receptor beta chain is a study of regulatory T cells in long-lasting Graves disease. Germline lookup yields CDR1 SGHNT and CDR2 YENEEA. V was trimmed by 1 base and J by 5 bases, leaving 8 bases between them. CDR3 size: 13 residues. Arm-PCR of CDR3 regions and iRepertoire HTBI primers were the basis on which TCR beta libraries were built. One entry per CDR3 protein results from TCRdb running MiXCR on the multiplex PCR reads. The sample holds under 500,000 distinct CDR3 sequences, about a sixth seen once. The time point was: newly diagnosed GD, antithyroid drugs for less than 3 months. The authors made the TCR library using RNA they extracted from PBMCs. These data were also reused for a study on T cells in Graves' hyperthyroidism and ophthalmopathy. According to that study: Patients aged 18 to 65 had newly diagnosed hyperthyroidism of under 2 months' duration.

Material: peripheral blood mononuclear cells (PBMCs), obtained at new diagnosis, from a patient treated with antithyroid drugs. This sequence joins TRBV11-3 and TRBJ2-5; D not resolved. The origin of this receptor is a woman aged 25 to 39 with Graves disease. CDR3 protein: CASSLGSRETQYF. The CDR3 nucleotides read TGTGCCAGCAGCTTAGGTTCCAGGGAGACCCAGTACTTC.